This T cell receptor beta chain derives from a study of response to subunit inactivated influenza vaccine. MiXCR, run by TCRdb on the RT-PCR reads, gives a single entry per CDR3 protein. The sample has about 700,000 distinct CDR3 sequences, roughly 13% seen once. Whole-study findings and limits: That few new T cells are recruited by each seasonal influenza vaccination was the authors' suggestion.

On this clonotype: Antigen unknown.

Source: PBMCs from blood, taken roughly 15 days before vaccination. The receptor comes from a man over 45 who received an inactivated influenza vaccine.

The chain's CDR3 is CASRRLAGEANTGELFF. The CDR3 coding sequence is TGTGCCAGCAGACGACTAGCGGGAGAAGCGAACACCGGGGAGCTGTTTTTT. The rearrangement joins TRBV6-1 to TRBJ2-2, with 12 bases fitting TRBD2. The CDR3 has 17 residues. Trimming at V came to 6 bases and at J to 0 bases, leaving 5 bases not matched to a gene. Germline V lookup: CDR1 MNHNS, CDR2 SASEGT.